Following are 11 T cell receptor beta chains from one sample sequenced in a study of PD-L1 blockade in urothelial cancer. Some clones are missing from TCRdb's copy, which holds only in-frame ones; the method was immunoSEQ multiplex PCR. The sample lists thousands of clones, around a third occurring once. The sequencing here drew on tumor tissue, taken before atezolizumab (anti-PD-L1) treatment. All receptors derive from a man aged 55 to 70 with urothelial cancer.

This clone was recorded a few times. The rearrangement joins TRBV30 to TRBJ2-2; D is uncertain. The CDR3 sequence is 14 residues long. The germline V gene encodes CDR1 GTSNPN and CDR2 SVGIG (reference sequence). Trimming removed 0 bases from V and 4 bases from J, with 9 bases in between. CDR3 DNA sequence: TGTGCCTGGAGTGTAACCAAGCTCACCGGGGAGCTGTTTTTT. Translated, it gives CAWSVTKLTGELFF. The variable domain in full, with the rest retrieved from reference TRBV30 and TRBJ2-2, is SQTIHQWPATLVQPVGSPLSLECTVEGTSNPNLYWYRQAAGRGLQLLFYSVGIGQISSEVPQNLSASRPQDRQFILSSKKLLLSDSGFYLCAWSVTKLTGELFFGEGSRLTVL.

As DNA, the CDR3 is TGTGCCAGCAGCCCGACGAACACTGAAGCTTTCTTT. Residues: CASSPTNTEAFF. J is TRBJ1-1 and V is TRBV6-8; D ambiguous. The germline gives CDR1 MNHGY, CDR2 SAAAGT. V lost 6 bases and J 1 base, leaving 6 bases between the germline ends. CDR3 length: 12 residues.

This clone was observed a few times. This chain joins TRBV11-3 and TRBJ1-4; D gene unclear. The germline V gene encodes CDR1 SGHNT and CDR2 YENEEA. Trimming removed 5 bases from V and 1 base from J, with 8 bases in between. The CDR3 is made up of 14 amino acids. The CDR3 DNA reads as TGTGCCAGCAGCCTGGGTATAACTAATGAAAAACTGTTTTTT. It yields the protein CASSLGITNEKLFF. The full variable domain, completed using reference TRBV11-3 and TRBJ1-4, is EAGVVQSPRYKIIEKKQPVAFWCNPISGHNTLYWYLQNLGQGPELLIRYENEEAVDDSQLPKDRFSAERLKGVDSTLKIQPAELGDSAVYLCASSLGITNEKLFFGSGTQLSVL.

The gene calls are TRBV6-8 and TRBJ1-2, with D uncertain. The CDR3 covers 14 residues. V gave up 0 bases and J gave up 4 bases, with 9 bases separating them. CDR1 and CDR2 (germline): MNHGY, SAAAGT. The CDR3 is CASSYSQDGYGYTF. In nucleotides, the CDR3 is TGTGCCAGCAGTTACTCCCAGGACGGCTATGGCTACACCTTC.

The CDR3 region is CASTPPGPGGTDTQYF. For the CDR3, the DNA is TGTGCCAGCACCCCCCCCGGACCCGGGGGCACAGATACGCAGTATTTT. The chain carries TRBV28 and TRBJ2-3; weak D call: TRBD2 (5 bases). The germline V gene encodes CDR1 MDHEN and CDR2 SYDVKM. V lost 7 bases and J 1 base, leaving 18 bases between the germline ends. The CDR3 is made up of 16 amino acids.

This clone appeared a few times. The chain combines TRBV11-3 with TRBJ2-1, with D possibly TRBD2 on 5 matching bases. Trimming removed 6 bases from V and 10 bases from J, with 19 bases in between. Germline CDR1 SGHNT, CDR2 YENEEA. CDR3 size: 14 residues. CDR3 DNA: TGTGCCAGCAGGAGGGCTCCTTCTAGTGACGAGCAGTTCTTC. As protein: CASRRAPSSDEQFF.

The genes are TRBV14 and TRBJ2-7; no reliable D call. CDR1 is SGHDN and CDR2 is FVKESK in the germline V gene. With 2 bases removed from V and 1 base from J, the gap between germline ends came to 12 bases. The CDR3 consists of 15 residues. CDR3 sequence: CASSQWGGESYEQYF. Here the CDR3 DNA reads TGTGCCAGCAGCCAATGGGGTGGAGAGTCCTACGAGCAGTACTTC.

Judged by abundance, this clone is medium-sized. This chain uses TRBV9 with TRBJ1-2; 11 bases agree with TRBD1. Germline lookup yields CDR1 SGDLS and CDR2 YYNGEE. V shed 5 bases and J 5 bases; nucleotides not matched to a gene: 14. This CDR3 is built from 17 residues. This CDR3 is CASSPSGQGAFAYGYTF. CDR3 in DNA: TGTGCCAGCAGTCCGTCTGGACAGGGGGCGTTTGCGTATGGCTACACCTTC.

This clone was picked up a small number of times. This rearrangement joins TRBV25-1 to TRBJ2-2, with TRBD1 identical over 8 bases. CDR3 length: 14 residues. V shed 8 bases and J 5 bases; nucleotides not matched to a gene: 7. CDR1 and CDR2 from the germline V gene are MGHDK and SYGVNS. The CDR3 loop is CASGRTGRTGELFF. In DNA form, the CDR3 reads TGTGCCAGCGGTCGGACAGGGAGAACCGGGGAGCTGTTTTTT.

V usage is TRBV19 and J usage is TRBJ2-4; TRBD2 aligns across 15 bases. The CDR3 is 14 residues long. The trim removed 10 bases at V and 8 bases at J, leaving 6 bases unmatched. Germline assignment: CDR1 LNHDA and CDR2 SQIVND (reference sequence). CDR3 DNA sequence: TGTGCCACCCGGACTAGCGGGGGGGCAGACATTCAGTACTTC. Translating it yields CATRTSGGADIQYF.

This rearrangement joins TRBV19 to TRBJ1-3; TRBD1 might be the D (6 bases). The V end lost 2 bases, the J end lost 0 bases, and 17 bases lay between the germline ends. The CDR3 is 18 residues long. In germline, CDR1 is LNHDA, CDR2 SQIVND (reference sequence). CDR3 protein: CASSISVGDIRSGNTIYF. CDR3 in DNA: TGTGCCAGTAGTATATCTGTCGGGGACATCCGCTCTGGAAACACCATATATTTT.